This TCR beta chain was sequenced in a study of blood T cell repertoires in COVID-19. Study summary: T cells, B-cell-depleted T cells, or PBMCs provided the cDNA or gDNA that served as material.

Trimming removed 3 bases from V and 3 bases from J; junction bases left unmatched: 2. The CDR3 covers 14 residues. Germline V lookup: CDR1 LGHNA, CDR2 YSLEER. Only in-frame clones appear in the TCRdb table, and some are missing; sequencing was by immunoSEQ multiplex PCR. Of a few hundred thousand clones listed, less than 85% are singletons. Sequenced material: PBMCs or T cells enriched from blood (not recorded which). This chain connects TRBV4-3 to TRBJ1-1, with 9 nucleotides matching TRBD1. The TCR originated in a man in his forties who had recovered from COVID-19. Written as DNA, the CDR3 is TGCGCCAGCAGCCACGGGACAGGGTACACTGAAGCTTTCTTT. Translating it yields CASSHGTGYTEAFF.